The rows below give T cell receptor beta chains drawn from one sample of a study of blood T cell repertoires in COVID-19. This table comes from immunoSEQ multiplex PCR, and its TCRdb copy is limited to in-frame clones, with some not included. This table holds about 70,000 clones, roughly three quarters found once. Sequenced sample: peripheral blood. The receptors derive from an elderly man with acute or convalescent COVID-19. Each CDR3 is given with its conserved first and last residue. Fields, in order: J gene, V gene, D gene, clone size, CDR3 protein, CDR3 DNA. A D gene is named only where the DNA matches it firmly. The size field is filled for only some rows; it gives once, few, many or a size class.

j_call: TRBJ2-5
v_call: TRBV10-3
d_call: TRBD2
clone_size: few
cdr3_aa: CAISDFGRTSGGQETQYF
cdr3_nt: TGTGCCATCAGTGATTTTGGGAGGACTAGCGGGGGGCAAGAGACCCAGTACTTC

j_call: TRBJ2-2
v_call: TRBV27
d_call: NA
clone_size: NA
cdr3_aa: CASSSLRGRELFF
cdr3_nt: TGTGCCAGCAGTTCTTTGCGGGGAAGGGAGCTGTTTTTT

j_call: TRBJ2-7
v_call: TRBV5-1
d_call: NA
clone_size: NA
cdr3_aa: CASSWRRWGYEQYF
cdr3_nt: TGCGCCAGCAGCTGGCGGAGGTGGGGCTACGAGCAGTACTTC

j_call: TRBJ2-5
v_call: TRBV5-1
d_call: TRBD1
clone_size: NA
cdr3_aa: CASQAGTGAQETQYF
cdr3_nt: TGCGCCAGCCAAGCTGGGACAGGGGCCCAAGAGACCCAGTACTTC

j_call: TRBJ2-3
v_call: TRBV20-1
d_call: TRBD2
clone_size: NA
cdr3_aa: CSASFGTSGGKDTQYF
cdr3_nt: TGCAGTGCTAGTTTTGGGACTAGCGGGGGGAAAGATACGCAGTATTTT

j_call: TRBJ1-2
v_call: TRBV3-1/TRBV3-2
d_call: TRBD1
clone_size: NA
cdr3_aa: CASSQDRDRLYPIQGYTF
cdr3_nt: TGTGCCAGCAGCCAAGACCGGGACAGACTGTACCCCATCCAAGGGTACACCTTC

j_call: TRBJ2-1
v_call: TRBV18
d_call: TRBD2
clone_size: NA
cdr3_aa: CASSPGAGGNEQFF
cdr3_nt: TGTGCCAGCTCACCGGGAGCGGGGGGGAATGAGCAGTTCTTC

j_call: TRBJ2-1
v_call: TRBV5-4
d_call: NA
clone_size: few
cdr3_aa: CASSVQRNEQFF
cdr3_nt: TGTGCCAGCAGTGTCCAGCGGAATGAGCAGTTCTTC

j_call: TRBJ1-1
v_call: TRBV6-2/TRBV6-3
d_call: TRBD1
clone_size: NA
cdr3_aa: CATRPGTGRMNTEAFF
cdr3_nt: TGTGCCACCCGCCCCGGGACAGGGCGCATGAACACTGAAGCTTTCTTT

j_call: TRBJ2-7
v_call: TRBV28
d_call: NA
clone_size: NA
cdr3_aa: CASSSPGSSYEQYF
cdr3_nt: TGTGCCAGCAGTTCCCCGGGGAGCTCCTACGAGCAGTACTTC

j_call: TRBJ1-1
v_call: TRBV19
d_call: TRBD1
clone_size: NA
cdr3_aa: CARSVGGAGTEAFF
cdr3_nt: TGTGCCAGGTCGGTAGGGGGCGCGGGCACTGAAGCTTTCTTT

j_call: TRBJ2-1
v_call: TRBV4-3
d_call: TRBD2
clone_size: NA
cdr3_aa: CASSLTRLAREQFF
cdr3_nt: TGCGCCAGCAGCCTAACAAGACTAGCTAGAGAGCAGTTCTTC

j_call: TRBJ2-3
v_call: TRBV9
d_call: NA
clone_size: NA
cdr3_aa: CASSAGSSDTQYF
cdr3_nt: TGTGCCAGCAGCGCAGGAAGCTCAGATACGCAGTATTTT

j_call: TRBJ1-1
v_call: TRBV19
d_call: TRBD1
clone_size: NA
cdr3_aa: CASRDRGDWNTEAFF
cdr3_nt: TGTGCCAGTAGGGACAGGGGCGATTGGAACACTGAAGCTTTCTTT

j_call: TRBJ2-1
v_call: TRBV7-2
d_call: TRBD2
clone_size: NA
cdr3_aa: CASSRTSGSNEQFF
cdr3_nt: TGTGCCAGCAGTCGGACTAGCGGGAGCAATGAGCAGTTCTTC

j_call: TRBJ2-1
v_call: TRBV19
d_call: NA
clone_size: NA
cdr3_aa: CASPLRSARTYNEQFF
cdr3_nt: TGTGCCAGTCCCCTCCGTAGCGCCCGTACCTACAATGAGCAGTTCTTC

j_call: TRBJ2-5
v_call: TRBV7-2
d_call: NA
clone_size: NA
cdr3_aa: CASSRGGIQETQYF
cdr3_nt: TGTGCCAGCAGCCGTGGCGGGATTCAAGAGACCCAGTACTTC

j_call: TRBJ2-7
v_call: TRBV3-1/TRBV3-2
d_call: TRBD1
clone_size: NA
cdr3_aa: CASSQVSTGVFGAGMASYEQYF
cdr3_nt: TGTGCCAGCAGCCAAGTTTCGACAGGGGTATTTGGGGCGGGAATGGCCTCCTACGAGCAGTACTTC

j_call: TRBJ1-4
v_call: TRBV7-9
d_call: TRBD1
clone_size: once
cdr3_aa: CASSPYGQGGEKLFF
cdr3_nt: TGTGCCAGCAGCCCCTATGGACAGGGAGGTGAAAAACTGTTTTTT

j_call: TRBJ2-7
v_call: TRBV3-1/TRBV3-2
d_call: NA
clone_size: NA
cdr3_aa: CASSQTYGEQYF
cdr3_nt: TGTGCCAGCAGCCAAACCTACGGGGAGCAGTACTTC

j_call: TRBJ2-3
v_call: TRBV7-2
d_call: TRBD1
clone_size: NA
cdr3_aa: CASILRGQGTDTQYF
cdr3_nt: TGTGCCAGCATTTTAAGGGGACAGGGCACAGATACGCAGTATTTT

j_call: TRBJ2-3
v_call: TRBV5-1
d_call: TRBD2
clone_size: NA
cdr3_aa: CASSAGRWGTDTQYF
cdr3_nt: TGCGCCAGCAGCGCCGGGAGGTGGGGCACAGATACGCAGTATTTT

j_call: TRBJ1-4
v_call: TRBV10-3
d_call: NA
clone_size: NA
cdr3_aa: CAISETTGWEKLFF
cdr3_nt: TGTGCCATCAGTGAGACCACAGGTTGGGAAAAACTGTTTTTT

j_call: TRBJ2-1
v_call: TRBV5-6
d_call: TRBD2
clone_size: NA
cdr3_aa: CASSLATSGNNEQFF
cdr3_nt: TGTGCCAGCAGCTTGGCTACTAGCGGAAACAATGAGCAGTTCTTC

j_call: TRBJ1-1
v_call: TRBV5-1
d_call: NA
clone_size: once
cdr3_aa: CASSLMDSLNTEAFF
cdr3_nt: TGCGCCAGCAGCCTGATGGACAGTCTGAACACTGAAGCTTTCTTT

j_call: TRBJ1-3
v_call: TRBV28
d_call: NA
clone_size: NA
cdr3_aa: CASTPYSGNTIYF
cdr3_nt: TGTGCCAGCACCCCCTACTCTGGAAACACCATATATTTT

j_call: TRBJ2-5
v_call: TRBV9
d_call: NA
clone_size: NA
cdr3_aa: CASSVGLGRVLETQYF
cdr3_nt: TGTGCCAGCAGCGTAGGCCTAGGCAGGGTTTTGGAGACCCAGTACTTC

j_call: TRBJ2-1
v_call: TRBV7-8
d_call: TRBD2
clone_size: NA
cdr3_aa: CASSSGLAPRGLFF
cdr3_nt: TGTGCCAGCAGCTCCGGACTAGCCCCTAGGGGGTTGTTCTTC

j_call: TRBJ1-2
v_call: TRBV27
d_call: NA
clone_size: NA
cdr3_aa: CASSWGEGGAYGYTF
cdr3_nt: TGTGCCAGCAGTTGGGGCGAGGGAGGCGCTTATGGCTACACCTTC

j_call: TRBJ1-2
v_call: TRBV13
d_call: NA
clone_size: NA
cdr3_aa: CASSLASWQFSGYTF
cdr3_nt: TGTGCCAGCAGCTTAGCCTCGTGGCAGTTCTCTGGCTACACCTTC

j_call: TRBJ2-7
v_call: TRBV9
d_call: NA
clone_size: NA
cdr3_aa: CASSRGSYEQYF
cdr3_nt: TGTGCCAGCAGTCGGGGTTCCTACGAGCAGTACTTC

j_call: TRBJ1-1
v_call: TRBV11-2
d_call: NA
clone_size: NA
cdr3_aa: CASSSDRNTEAFF
cdr3_nt: TGTGCCAGCAGCTCGGACAGGAACACTGAAGCTTTCTTT

j_call: TRBJ2-7
v_call: TRBV28
d_call: NA
clone_size: once
cdr3_aa: CASTLGGWANEQYF
cdr3_nt: TGTGCCAGCACCCTGGGGGGATGGGCCAACGAGCAGTACTTC

j_call: TRBJ1-4
v_call: TRBV21-1
d_call: NA
clone_size: medium-sized
cdr3_aa: CASSKEGGTGGRHATNEKLFF
cdr3_nt: TGTGCCAGCAGCAAAGAGGGCGGGACAGGGGGCCGTCATGCAACTAATGAAAAACTGTTTTTT

j_call: TRBJ2-7
v_call: TRBV4-3
d_call: NA
clone_size: NA
cdr3_aa: CASSRDTAYEQYF
cdr3_nt: TGCGCCAGCAGCCGTGACACCGCCTACGAGCAGTACTTC

j_call: TRBJ1-3
v_call: TRBV2
d_call: TRBD1
clone_size: NA
cdr3_aa: CATQQGPGNTIYF
cdr3_nt: TGTGCCACGCAACAGGGGCCTGGAAACACCATATATTTT

j_call: TRBJ2-1
v_call: TRBV10-1
d_call: NA
clone_size: once
cdr3_aa: CARGGGPWDEQFF
cdr3_nt: TGCGCCAGGGGAGGAGGGCCGTGGGATGAGCAGTTCTTC

j_call: TRBJ1-1
v_call: TRBV13
d_call: NA
clone_size: NA
cdr3_aa: CASSLGRVGTEAFF
cdr3_nt: TGTGCCAGCAGCTTAGGCCGGGTGGGCACTGAAGCTTTCTTT

j_call: TRBJ1-2
v_call: TRBV9
d_call: NA
clone_size: NA
cdr3_aa: CASSATGGGYGYTF
cdr3_nt: TGTGCCAGCAGCGCAACTGGGGGGGGCTATGGCTACACCTTC

j_call: TRBJ2-3
v_call: TRBV11-2
d_call: NA
clone_size: NA
cdr3_aa: CASSLLSQGTADTQYF
cdr3_nt: TGTGCCAGCAGCTTACTGTCCCAGGGGACGGCAGATACGCAGTATTTT

j_call: TRBJ2-7
v_call: TRBV4-1
d_call: TRBD2
clone_size: NA
cdr3_aa: CASSLDTSGTYEQYF
cdr3_nt: TGCGCCAGCAGCCTAGATACTAGCGGGACCTACGAGCAGTACTTC

j_call: TRBJ2-5
v_call: TRBV19
d_call: TRBD1
clone_size: NA
cdr3_aa: CASSIQGAGETQYF
cdr3_nt: TGTGCCAGTAGTATTCAGGGGGCAGGGGAGACCCAGTACTTC

j_call: TRBJ1-5
v_call: TRBV7-2
d_call: TRBD1
clone_size: NA
cdr3_aa: CASSPGQGVIQPQHF
cdr3_nt: TGTGCCAGCAGCCCCGGACAGGGAGTTATTCAGCCCCAGCATTTT

j_call: TRBJ2-1
v_call: TRBV11-2
d_call: NA
clone_size: NA
cdr3_aa: CASSFTRHTGSEQFF
cdr3_nt: TGTGCCAGCAGCTTTACCCGCCATACGGGGAGTGAGCAGTTCTTC

j_call: TRBJ2-1
v_call: TRBV9
d_call: TRBD2
clone_size: NA
cdr3_aa: CASSTGTSGNYNEQFF
cdr3_nt: TGTGCCAGCAGCACCGGGACTAGCGGGAATTACAATGAGCAGTTCTTC